A selection of T cell receptor beta chains follows, all from one sample in a study of T cells in narcolepsy. The table came from immunoSEQ multiplex PCR; TCRdb's copy has only in-frame clones and leaves some out. The table shows fewer than 40,000 clones, with 83% occurring only once. Source material: memory (CD45RA-) CD4+ T cells from blood. All receptors come from a human donor in good health. Each CDR3 is given with its conserved first and last residue. A D gene is named only where the DNA matches it firmly. Not all rows give a size; the values are once, few, many and, for expanded clones, a class.

v_call: TRBV5-4; j_call: TRBJ2-1; d_call: .; clone_size: .; cdr3_nt: TGTGCCAGCAGCTTAAAACAATGGGCCCGTGAGCAGTTCTTC; cdr3_aa: CASSLKQWAREQFF
v_call: TRBV7-2; j_call: TRBJ2-5; d_call: TRBD1; clone_size: few; cdr3_nt: TGTGCCAGCAGAGGGACAGCCGCAGAGACCCAGTACTTC; cdr3_aa: CASRGTAAETQYF
v_call: TRBV5-5; j_call: TRBJ2-7; d_call: TRBD1; clone_size: .; cdr3_nt: TGTGCCAGCAGTTGGGGACAGGGCCGCTACGAGCAGTACTTC; cdr3_aa: CASSWGQGRYEQYF
v_call: TRBV7-9; j_call: TRBJ2-5; d_call: .; clone_size: .; cdr3_nt: TGTGCCAGCAGCTTGGGACGTACGGGGGGCGAGACCCAGTACTTC; cdr3_aa: CASSLGRTGGETQYF
v_call: TRBV10-3; j_call: TRBJ1-4; d_call: .; clone_size: .; cdr3_nt: TGTGCCATCAGTGAGTCTGGGAGGAATGAAAAACTGTTTTTT; cdr3_aa: CAISESGRNEKLFF
v_call: TRBV6-5; j_call: TRBJ1-5; d_call: .; clone_size: .; cdr3_nt: TGTGCCAGCGCTAGACGGGTCAATCAGCCCCAGCATTTT; cdr3_aa: CASARRVNQPQHF
v_call: TRBV6-1; j_call: TRBJ1-5; d_call: .; clone_size: .; cdr3_nt: TGTGCCAGCAGTGAAGCGGGGTATCAGCCCCAGCATTTT; cdr3_aa: CASSEAGYQPQHF
v_call: TRBV11-2; j_call: TRBJ2-3; d_call: TRBD2; clone_size: .; cdr3_nt: TGTGCCAGCAGCACACTAGCGGGGGGGCCCAATACGCAGTATTTT; cdr3_aa: CASSTLAGGPNTQYF
v_call: TRBV5-1; j_call: TRBJ2-1; d_call: .; clone_size: .; cdr3_nt: TGCGCCAGCAGCTTGGATGGGGTAACCTACAATGAGCAGTTCTTC; cdr3_aa: CASSLDGVTYNEQFF
v_call: TRBV27; j_call: TRBJ1-1; d_call: TRBD1; clone_size: .; cdr3_nt: TGTGCCAGCAGTTCACGACAGGGGGAACAAGGCAGGACTGAAGCTTTCTTT; cdr3_aa: CASSSRQGEQGRTEAFF
v_call: TRBV5-1; j_call: TRBJ1-5; d_call: .; clone_size: .; cdr3_nt: TGCGCCAGCAGCTTGGAACGGGAATGGACCAATCAGCCCCAGCATTTT; cdr3_aa: CASSLEREWTNQPQHF
v_call: TRBV28; j_call: TRBJ1-6; d_call: .; clone_size: .; cdr3_nt: TGTGCCAGCAGCCCGACGTGGGATTCACCCCTCCACTTT; cdr3_aa: CASSPTWDSPLHF
v_call: TRBV7-7; j_call: TRBJ1-1; d_call: .; clone_size: .; cdr3_nt: TGTGCCAGCAGCTTGTTACATGGAGCTGAAGCTTTCTTT; cdr3_aa: CASSLLHGAEAFF
v_call: TRBV28; j_call: TRBJ2-3; d_call: .; clone_size: once; cdr3_nt: TGTGCCAGCAGTTACCCTTACGGGTCTAGCACAGATACGCAGTATTTT; cdr3_aa: CASSYPYGSSTDTQYF
v_call: TRBV13; j_call: TRBJ2-5; d_call: TRBD2; clone_size: .; cdr3_nt: TGTGCCAGCAGCACCACTAGCGGGGGCGAGACCCAGTACTTC; cdr3_aa: CASSTTSGGETQYF
v_call: TRBV19; j_call: TRBJ1-1; d_call: TRBD1; clone_size: .; cdr3_nt: TGTGCCAGTAGTATAGATCCGTCGGGGACAGCGACCATGAACACTGAAGCTTTCTTT; cdr3_aa: CASSIDPSGTATMNTEAFF